This entry concerns a single TCR beta chain. Profiled with immunoSEQ multiplex PCR; TCRdb holds only in-frame clones, not every one. This repertoire shows 270,000 or so clones, approximately 89% found once; its top ten account for around 10%. This sample stems from a study of blood T cell repertoires in COVID-19. Study details: Italy, Spain and the United States were the sources of the convalescent and acute COVID-19 samples. Nucleic acid was either cDNA or gDNA, and it came from T cells, B-cell-depleted T cells, or PBMCs.

Per germline, CDR1 MDHEN and CDR2 SYDVKM. Trimming at V came to 5 bases and at J to 2 bases, leaving 8 bases not matched to a gene. The CDR3 length is 16 residues. Patients from Seattle were sampled longitudinally, starting during active infection. The TCR sequence derives from a woman aged 25 to 39 with COVID-19, enrolled during active disease. V and J are TRBV28 and TRBJ2-1, with TRBD2 matching over 8 bases. Material: peripheral blood. The CDR3 loop reads CASSAPLRGAYNEQFF. CDR3 coding DNA: TGTGCCAGCAGTGCCCCATTGCGGGGGGCCTACAATGAGCAGTTCTTC.